Below are 21 T cell receptor beta chains sequenced from a single sample in a study of regulatory T cells in long-lasting Graves disease. CDR3 regions were amplified by Arm-PCR using iRepertoire HTBI primers to build TCR beta libraries. Using its own MiXCR run on the multiplex PCR reads, TCRdb lists one record per CDR3 protein. In the table there are about 420,000 distinct CDR3 sequences, 16% of which are singletons. Time point here: newly diagnosed GD, antithyroid drugs for less than 3 months. With RNA extracted from PBMCs as input, the TCR library was made. This same sample was also part of a study on T cells in Graves' hyperthyroidism and ophthalmopathy.

This sample comprised peripheral blood mononuclear cells (PBMCs), obtained at new diagnosis, from a patient treated with antithyroid drugs. These receptors were collected from a woman younger than 35 with Graves disease.

Of note for this clonotype: The conserved closing phenylalanine or tryptophan is absent in this CDR3, likely reflecting a read error. The chain is built from TRBV6-9 and TRBJ2-6; no definite D call. CDR1 is MNHGY, CDR2 SVAAGI, per germline. CDR3 length: 16 amino acids. V was cut by 3 bases and J by 2 bases, with 11 bases left in between. CDR3 nucleotide sequence: TGTGCCAGCAGTTACTCGAATGGACCTGGGGCCAACGTCCTGACTCTC. Translating it yields CASSYSNGPGANVLTL.

This clonotype has only a few counts. The gene calls are TRBV18 and TRBJ2-2, with 10 bases fitting TRBD2. Germline V gene sequence: CDR1 KGHSH, CDR2 LQKENI. CDR3 length equals 16 residues. V was clipped by 4 bases and J by 4 bases; unmatched bases: 6. The CDR3, as DNA: TGTGCCAGCTCACTAGGACTAGCGGCTACCACCGGGGAGCTGTTTTTT. This translates into CASSLGLAATTGELFF. The full variable domain, completed using reference TRBV18 and TRBJ2-2, is NAGVMQNPRHLVRRRGQEARLRCSPMKGHSHVYWYRQLPEEGLKFMVYLQKENIIDESGMPKERFSAEFPKEGPSILRIQQVVRGDSAAYFCASSLGLAATTGELFFGEGSRLTVL.

In its sample, this clonotype was seen many times. The rearrangement links TRBV29-1 to TRBJ2-6; 12 positions match TRBD1. The V segment lost 5 bases and the J segment 0 bases; nucleotides outside the gene matches: 2. CDR1 SQVTM and CDR2 ANQGSEA come from the germline V gene. This CDR3 has 16 residues. This CDR3 is CSVWDRGLSGANVLTF. In DNA form, the CDR3 reads TGCAGCGTTTGGGACAGGGGGCTCTCTGGGGCCAACGTCCTGACTTTC.

This clonotype was observed at least ten times. J is TRBJ2-7 and V is TRBV5-1; no firm D call. Between the trimmed V and J ends, which lost 2 bases and 3 bases, there was a span of 15 bases. The CDR3 has 15 residues. Germline V gives CDR1 SGHRS, CDR2 YFSETQ. CDR3 amino acids: CASSLTPVTGYEQYF. DNA of the CDR3: TGCGCCAGCAGCTTAACCCCGGTGACGGGCTACGAGCAGTACTTC. Variable domain in full (rest from reference TRBV5-1 and TRBJ2-7): KAGVTQTPRYLIKTRGQQVTLSCSPISGHRSVSWYQQTPGQGLQFLFEYFSETQRNKGNFPGRFSGRQFSNSRSEMNVSTLELGDSALYLCASSLTPVTGYEQYFGPGTRLTVT.

This clonotype came up many times. This sequence joins TRBV12-3 or TRBV12-4 and TRBJ2-1, with TRBD1 matching over 8 bases. The closer fit of TRBJ2-5 to the DNA end suggests the J call may be wrong. CDR3 size: 13 residues. CDR3 amino acids: CASGGQAQETQYF. The CDR3, as DNA: TGTGCCAGCGGGGGACAGGCTCAAGAGACCCAGTACTTC.

The chain has TRBV7-3 and TRBJ2-2; no clear D. The CDR3 extends over 13 amino acids. Germline V gives CDR1 SGHTA, CDR2 FQGTGA. Trimming took off 5 bases at V and 4 bases at J, with 8 bases between the two ends. CDR3 amino acids: CASSEQATGELFF. The CDR3 DNA reads TGTGCCAGCAGCGAGCAGGCCACCGGGGAGCTGTTTTTT.

In its sample, this clonotype was seen many times. V is TRBV6-2 or TRBV6-3 and J is TRBJ2-3; 10 bases agree with TRBD2. The germline gives CDR1 MNHEY, CDR2 SVGEGT. The CDR3 consists of 16 residues. After removal of 4 bases from V and 2 bases from J, the junction contained 6 bases not matched to a gene. CDR3 coding DNA: TGTGCCAGCAGTTCTCGTCTAGCGGGAGACACAGATACGCAGTATTTT. It is translated as CASSSRLAGDTDTQYF.

The V call is TRBV11-2, the J call TRBJ2-7; TRBD2 matches 7 bases. The CDR3 covers 15 residues. V lost 5 bases, J lost 3 bases, and 10 bases stayed unmatched. The germline V gene encodes CDR1 SGHAT and CDR2 FQNNGV. CDR3 amino acids: CASSILASANYEQYF. The CDR3 region has the DNA TGTGCCAGCAGCATACTAGCGAGCGCCAACTACGAGCAGTACTTC.

This clonotype has at least ten counts. The limits of the CDR3 on the DNA are not certain, so only TCRdb's listed CDR3 is given. J is TRBJ2-5 and V is TRBV28; the table's D call of TRBD1 was not tested on the DNA. 15 amino acids form the CDR3, both terminal residues included. Germline CDR1 and CDR2: MDHEN and SYDVKM. CDR3: CASSSSGATQETQYF.

This clonotype was counted many times. The chain uses TRBV12-3 or TRBV12-4 and TRBJ2-1; TRBD2 is a possible D gene (6 bases). Trimming took off 1 base at V and 6 bases at J, with 7 bases between the two ends. The CDR3 has 13 residues. The CDR3 DNA follows: TGTGCCAGCAGTTTAGGGGGGGTCAATGAGCAGTTCTTC. Encoded protein: CASSLGGVNEQFF.

This chain connects TRBV10-3 to TRBJ1-1; D is unresolved. The V and J ends lost 0 bases and 4 bases respectively, with 6 bases between them. Germline values: CDR1 ENHRY, CDR2 SYGVKD. The CDR3 has 13 residues. The CDR3 DNA follows: TGTGCCATCAGTGAGTCCCGGATCACTGAAGCTTTCTTT. This gives the protein CAISESRITEAFF.

This clonotype was detected only a few times. The chain combines TRBV20-1 with TRBJ2-7; TRBD2 matches 7 bases. V dropped 6 bases and J dropped 6; count of bases not matched to a gene: 8. The CDR3 consists of 12 residues. CDR1 and CDR2 (germline): DFQATT, SNEGSKA (reference sequence). CDR3 region: CSARRTRGEQYF. The CDR3 bases are TGCAGTGCGCGGAGGACTAGGGGCGAGCAGTACTTC.

The sample holds many counts of this clonotype. This sequence joins TRBV6-1 and TRBJ2-2, with 12 bases aligning to TRBD1. The CDR3 covers 17 residues. With 5 bases clipped from V and 7 bases from J, the junction kept 11 bases outside the gene matches. Germline V CDR1 and CDR2: MNHNS, SASEGT. This chain's CDR3 is CASSPIPGQGANGELFF. DNA for the CDR3: TGTGCCAGCAGTCCTATTCCGGGACAGGGGGCGAACGGGGAGCTGTTTTTT.

This clonotype was recorded many times. The CDR3 sequence is CASSYGDRRIYGYTF. In DNA, the CDR3 is TGTGCCAGCAGTTATGGTGACAGGCGAATCTATGGCTACACCTTC. The chain employs TRBV28 and TRBJ1-2; TRBD1 might be the D (6 bases). Per the germline V gene, CDR1 is MDHEN and CDR2 is SYDVKM. The CDR3 contains 15 residues. Deletions cut 4 bases from V and 4 bases from J, with 16 bases between.

Ten or more counts support this clonotype. The genes are TRBV7-2 and TRBJ2-7, with TRBD1 matching over 9 bases. CDR3 length: 14 residues. V lost 4 bases and J lost 6; bases outside the gene matches: 7. Germline values: CDR1 SGHTA, CDR2 FQGNSA. In nucleotides, the CDR3 is TGTGCCAGCAGCTCGCAGTCACAGGGGGCCGAGCAGTACTTC. Encoded protein: CASSSQSQGAEQYF.

The chain links TRBV20-1 to TRBJ2-2; D is perhaps TRBD2 (7 bases). Trimming cost V 5 bases and J 4 bases, with 17 bases left between them. Germline CDR1 reads DFQATT; CDR2 reads SNEGSKA (reference sequence). The CDR3 totals 15 residues. The CDR3 region has the DNA TGCAGTGCTTTCACGGGGGGCGGTGGCACCGGGGAGCTGTTTTTT. Translated: CSAFTGGGGTGELFF.

This clonotype was found many times. The chain has TRBV28 and TRBJ1-2; D perhaps matches TRBD1 (5 bases). Trimming removed 5 bases from V and 4 bases from J, with 14 bases in between. This CDR3 contains 14 residues. The germline gives CDR1 MDHEN, CDR2 SYDVKM. The CDR3 region is CASSLMGGGYGYTF. CDR3 DNA sequence: TGTGCCAGCAGTCTTATGGGGGGTGGCTATGGCTACACCTTC.

This clonotype was picked up a small number of times. V usage is TRBV28 and J usage is TRBJ1-5; no clear D gene. V lost 1 base, J lost 5 bases, and 12 bases lay in between. Germline V gene lookup returns CDR1 MDHEN and CDR2 SYDVKM. This CDR3 is 15 amino acids long. In DNA, the CDR3 is TGTGCCAGCAGTTTATTGGACTCCGGAGATCAGCCCCAGCATTTT. This sequence encodes CASSLLDSGDQPQHF. Looking up the rest from reference TRBV28 and TRBJ1-5 gives the full variable domain: DVKVTQSSRYLVKRTGEKVFLECVQDMDHENMFWYRQDPGLGLRLIYFSYDVKMKEKGDIPEGYSVSREKKERFSLILESASTNQTSMYLCASSLLDSGDQPQHFGDGTRLSIL.

Many counts were recorded for this clonotype. The chain uses TRBV30 and TRBJ2-3; D is possibly TRBD1 or TRBD2 (5 bases each). CDR3 size: 11 residues. The V and J ends lost 7 bases and 5 bases respectively, with 10 bases between them. Germline lookup yields CDR1 GTSNPN and CDR2 SVGIG (reference sequence). The CDR3 sequence: CALSGGDTQYF. CDR3 nucleotides: TGTGCCTTAAGTGGGGGAGATACGCAGTATTTT.

To note about this clonotype: Possible read error: a much larger clone is one base away. V usage is TRBV28 and J usage is TRBJ2-1, with D hard to call. Per the germline V gene, CDR1 is MDHEN and CDR2 is SYDVKM. The CDR3 loop spans 16 amino acids. In DNA form, the CDR3 reads TGTGTCAGCAGTTTATGGGGTCAGAAATCCTACAATGAGCAGTTCTTC. As protein: CVSSLWGQKSYNEQFF.

This clonotype was counted ten times or more. V is TRBV2 and J is TRBJ1-4, with D hard to call. Trimming took 4 bases from V and 5 from J, leaving 8 bases between them. CDR3 length equals 13 residues. Germline CDR1 and CDR2: SNHLY and FYNNEI. The CDR3 bases are TGTGCCAGCAGTGGTGGAGAAAATGAAAAACTGTTTTTT. It specifies CASSGGENEKLFF.